This TCR beta chain comes out of a study of T-cell memory formation after mild COVID-19. General study points: The appearance of some responding clones in pre-infection memory suggested that cross-reactive memory joined.

CDR3 size: 14 residues. Germline V gives CDR1 MGHRA, CDR2 YSYEKL. V was cut by 6 bases and J by 0 bases, with 11 bases left in between. A word on this clonotype: Its specificity is unknown.

TCR alpha and TCR beta cDNA libraries carrying sample barcodes and UMIs came from 5'RACE with constant-segment primers. MiXCR, applied by TCRdb to the 5' RACE reads, yields one record per CDR3 protein. The sample lists approximately 350,000 distinct CDR3 sequences; around 14% were seen once. J is TRBJ1-1 and V is TRBV4-1; D gene ambiguous. The sequencing input was PBMCs or a T cell subset sorted from them (not recorded which). The clonotype originates from a man in his late teens or twenties who had mild COVID-19 (a few samples of this study predate the infection). Cell type and time point are not known. CDR3 loop: CASRTAGLNTEAFF. As DNA, the CDR3 is TGCGCCAGCAGGACTGCAGGTCTGAACACTGAAGCTTTCTTT.